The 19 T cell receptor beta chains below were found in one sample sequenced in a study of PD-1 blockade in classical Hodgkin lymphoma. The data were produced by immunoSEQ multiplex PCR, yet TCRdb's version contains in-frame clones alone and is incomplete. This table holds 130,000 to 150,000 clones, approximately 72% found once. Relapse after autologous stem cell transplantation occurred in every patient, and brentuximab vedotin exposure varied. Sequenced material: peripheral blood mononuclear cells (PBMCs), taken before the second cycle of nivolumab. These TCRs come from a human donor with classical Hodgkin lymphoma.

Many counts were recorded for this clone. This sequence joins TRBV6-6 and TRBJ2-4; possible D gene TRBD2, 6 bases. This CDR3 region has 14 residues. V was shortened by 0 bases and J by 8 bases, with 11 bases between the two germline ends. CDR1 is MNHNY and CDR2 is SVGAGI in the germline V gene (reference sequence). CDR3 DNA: TGTGCCAGCAGTTACTCTCGGGGGAACGACATTCAGTACTTC. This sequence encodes CASSYSRGNDIQYF.

CDR3 bases: TGTGCCAGCAGTTTAATGAGGTTCGAGCAGTACTTC. Protein product: CASSLMRFEQYF. The genes are TRBV28 and TRBJ2-7; D uncertain. V was clipped by 2 bases and J by 6 bases, with 8 bases between them. Germline values: CDR1 MDHEN, CDR2 SYDVKM. This CDR3 has 12 amino acids. Supplemented by reference TRBV28 and TRBJ2-7, the full variable domain reads DVKVTQSSRYLVKRTGEKVFLECVQDMDHENMFWYRQDPGLGLRLIYFSYDVKMKEKGDIPEGYSVSREKKERFSLILESASTNQTSMYLCASSLMRFEQYFGPGTRLTVT.

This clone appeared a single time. The CDR3 nucleotides are TGTGCCAGCTCACCGAGGTCGGATACGCAGTATTTT. Encoded protein: CASSPRSDTQYF. The V and J genes are TRBV18 and TRBJ2-3, with D hard to call. Germline V lookup: CDR1 KGHSH, CDR2 LQKENI. This CDR3 has 12 amino acids. V was shortened by 3 bases and J by 6 bases, with 7 bases between the two germline ends.

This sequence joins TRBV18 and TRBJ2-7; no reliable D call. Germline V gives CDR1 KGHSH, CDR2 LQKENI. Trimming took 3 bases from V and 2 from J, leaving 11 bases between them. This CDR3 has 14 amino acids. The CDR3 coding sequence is TGTGCCAGCTCACCTCAGACAAGAACCTACGAGCAGTACTTC. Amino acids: CASSPQTRTYEQYF.

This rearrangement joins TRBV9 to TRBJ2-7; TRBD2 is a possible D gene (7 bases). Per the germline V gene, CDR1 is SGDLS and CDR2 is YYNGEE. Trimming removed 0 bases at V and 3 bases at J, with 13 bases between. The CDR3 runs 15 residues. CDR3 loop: CASSVGGGAIYEQYF. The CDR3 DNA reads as TGTGCCAGCAGCGTAGGAGGGGGGGCGATCTACGAGCAGTACTTC.

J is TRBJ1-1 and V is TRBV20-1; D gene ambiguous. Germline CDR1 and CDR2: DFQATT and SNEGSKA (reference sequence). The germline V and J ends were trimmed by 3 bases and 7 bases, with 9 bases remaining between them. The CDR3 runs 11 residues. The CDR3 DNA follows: TGCAGTGCTAGCCCCGGCATTGAAGCTTTCTTT. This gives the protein CSASPGIEAFF.

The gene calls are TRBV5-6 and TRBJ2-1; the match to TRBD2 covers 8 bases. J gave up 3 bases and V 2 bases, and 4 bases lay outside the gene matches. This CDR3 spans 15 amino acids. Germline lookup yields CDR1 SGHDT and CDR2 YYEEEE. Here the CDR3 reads CASSFTSGNYNEQFF. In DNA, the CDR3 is TGTGCCAGCAGCTTCACTAGCGGAAACTACAATGAGCAGTTCTTC.

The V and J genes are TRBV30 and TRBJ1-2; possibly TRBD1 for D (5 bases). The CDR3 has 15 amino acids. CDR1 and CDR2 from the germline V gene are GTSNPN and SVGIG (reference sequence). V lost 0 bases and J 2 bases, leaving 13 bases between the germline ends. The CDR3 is CAWSVFTQGNYGYTF. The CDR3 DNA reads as TGTGCCTGGAGTGTGTTCACGCAGGGCAACTATGGCTACACCTTC.

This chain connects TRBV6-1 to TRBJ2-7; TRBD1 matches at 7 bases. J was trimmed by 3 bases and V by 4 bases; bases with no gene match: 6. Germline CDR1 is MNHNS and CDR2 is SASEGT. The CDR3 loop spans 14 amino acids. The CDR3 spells CASSVPGQLYEQYF. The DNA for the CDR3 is TGTGCCAGCAGTGTACCGGGACAGCTCTACGAGCAGTACTTC.

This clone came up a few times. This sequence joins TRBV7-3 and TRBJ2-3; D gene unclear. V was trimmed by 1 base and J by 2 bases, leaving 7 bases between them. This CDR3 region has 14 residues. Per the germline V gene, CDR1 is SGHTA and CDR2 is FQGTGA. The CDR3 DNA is TGTGCCAGCAGCTTAAACGGTCTCACAGATACGCAGTATTTT. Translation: CASSLNGLTDTQYF.

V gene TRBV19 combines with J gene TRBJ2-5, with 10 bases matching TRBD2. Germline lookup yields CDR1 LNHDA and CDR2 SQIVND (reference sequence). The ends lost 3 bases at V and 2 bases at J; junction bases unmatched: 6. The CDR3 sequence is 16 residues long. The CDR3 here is CASSIPGLAPQETQYF. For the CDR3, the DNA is TGTGCCAGTAGTATTCCGGGACTAGCGCCTCAAGAGACCCAGTACTTC. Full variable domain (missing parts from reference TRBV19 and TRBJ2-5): DGGITQSPKYLFRKEGQNVTLSCEQNLNHDAMYWYRQDPGQGLRLIYYSQIVNDFQKGDIAEGYSVSREKKESFPLTVTSAQKNPTAFYLCASSIPGLAPQETQYFGPGTRLLVL.

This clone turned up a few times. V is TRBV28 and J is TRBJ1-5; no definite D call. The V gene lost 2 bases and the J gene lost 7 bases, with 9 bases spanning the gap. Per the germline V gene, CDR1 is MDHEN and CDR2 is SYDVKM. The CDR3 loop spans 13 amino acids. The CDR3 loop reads CASSLGSIQPQHF. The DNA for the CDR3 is TGTGCCAGCAGTTTAGGGTCGATCCAGCCCCAGCATTTT.

CDR3 sequence (DNA): TGTGCCAGCAGCTTACCCCCCACTGAAGCTTTCTTT. This translates into CASSLPPTEAFF. This chain joins TRBV7-2 and TRBJ1-1; D is ambiguous. Trimming removed 2 bases at V and 4 bases at J, with 5 bases between. The CDR3 spans 12 residues. Germline assignment: CDR1 SGHTA and CDR2 FQGNSA. Full variable domain (remainder filled in from reference TRBV7-2 and TRBJ1-1): GAGVSQSPSNKVTEKGKDVELRCDPISGHTALYWYRQSLGQGLEFLIYFQGNSAPDKSGLPSDRFSAERTGGSVSTLTIQRTQQEDSAVYLCASSLPPTEAFFGQGTRLTVV.

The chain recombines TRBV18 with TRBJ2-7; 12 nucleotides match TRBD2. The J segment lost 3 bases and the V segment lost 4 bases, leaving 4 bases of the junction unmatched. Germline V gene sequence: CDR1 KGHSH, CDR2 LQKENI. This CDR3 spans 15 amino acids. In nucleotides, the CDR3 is TGTGCCAGCTCACTGGGACTAGCGGGCCGCTACGAGCAGTACTTC. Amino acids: CASSLGLAGRYEQYF. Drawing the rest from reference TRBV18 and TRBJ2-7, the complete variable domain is NAGVMQNPRHLVRRRGQEARLRCSPMKGHSHVYWYRQLPEEGLKFMVYLQKENIIDESGMPKERFSAEFPKEGPSILRIQQVVRGDSAAYFCASSLGLAGRYEQYFGPGTRLTVT.

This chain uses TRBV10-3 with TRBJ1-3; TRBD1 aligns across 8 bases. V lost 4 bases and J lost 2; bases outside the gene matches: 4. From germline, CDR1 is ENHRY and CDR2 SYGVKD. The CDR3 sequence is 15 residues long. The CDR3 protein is CAISADRATGNTIYF. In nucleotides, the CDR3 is TGTGCCATCAGTGCGGACAGGGCTACTGGAAACACCATATATTTT.

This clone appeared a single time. The CDR3 reads CASSTRTSLYEQYF. The CDR3 region has the DNA TGTGCCAGCAGCACAAGGACTAGCCTCTACGAGCAGTACTTC. The chain employs TRBV5-4 and TRBJ2-7; 8 bases match TRBD2. This CDR3 region has 14 residues. V shed 4 bases and J 3 bases; nucleotides not matched to a gene: 6. Germline assignment: CDR1 SGHNT and CDR2 YYREEE (reference sequence).

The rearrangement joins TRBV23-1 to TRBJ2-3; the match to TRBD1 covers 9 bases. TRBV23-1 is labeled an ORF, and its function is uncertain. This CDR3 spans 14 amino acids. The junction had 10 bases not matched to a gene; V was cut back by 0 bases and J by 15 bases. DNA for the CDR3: TGCGCCAGCAGTCAATCGGAGCGGGGACAGGGTGTTTATTTT. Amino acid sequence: CASSQSERGQGVYF.

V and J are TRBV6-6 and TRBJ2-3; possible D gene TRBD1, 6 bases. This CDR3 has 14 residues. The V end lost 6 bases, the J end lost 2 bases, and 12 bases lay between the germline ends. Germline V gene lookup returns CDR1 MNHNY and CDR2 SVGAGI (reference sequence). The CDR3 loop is CASRKGQNTDTQYF. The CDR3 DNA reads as TGTGCCAGCAGAAAAGGACAGAACACAGATACGCAGTATTTT.

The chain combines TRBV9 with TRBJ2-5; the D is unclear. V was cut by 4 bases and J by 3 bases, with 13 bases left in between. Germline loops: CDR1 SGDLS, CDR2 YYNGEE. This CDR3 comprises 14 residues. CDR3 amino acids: CASSSGMYKETQYF. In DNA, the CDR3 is TGTGCCAGCAGCTCCGGAATGTATAAAGAGACCCAGTACTTC. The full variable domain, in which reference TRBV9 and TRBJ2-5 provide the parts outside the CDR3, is DSGVTQTPKHLITATGQRVTLRCSPRSGDLSVYWYQQSLDQGLQFLIQYYNGEERAKGNILERFSAQQFPDLHSELNLSSLELGDSALYFCASSSGMYKETQYFGPGTRLLVL.